One and the same sample provided the 21 T cell receptor beta chains below, sequenced in a study of OX40 agonist ivuxolimab in advanced cancers. Measured with immunoSEQ multiplex PCR; TCRdb has only the in-frame clones, and not every one. The sample has roughly 71,000 clones, around 89% seen once. Source: CD4+ or CD8+ T cells sorted from blood, taken in a trial of the OX40 agonist ivuxolimab. The receptors here all came from an adult with an advanced solid tumor such as melanoma, head and neck, liver or kidney cancer.

This clone was detected only once. J is TRBJ1-1 and V is TRBV27; no firm D call. V was shortened by 3 bases and J by 0 bases, with 5 bases between the two germline ends. The CDR3 runs 13 residues. Germline-derived CDR1 and CDR2 are MNHEY and SMNVEV (reference sequence). The CDR3, as DNA: TGTGCCAGCAGTTTCGGCCTGAACACTGAAGCTTTCTTT. Protein product: CASSFGLNTEAFF.

This CDR3 reads CASSPEGAGGYTF. The CDR3 DNA follows: TGTGCCAGCAGTCCGGAGGGCGCGGGTGGCTACACCTTC. This chain joins TRBV6-6 and TRBJ1-2; D remains ambiguous. The CDR3 has 13 residues. V was shortened by 5 bases and J by 7 bases, with 14 bases between the two germline ends. The germline V gene has CDR1 MNHNY and CDR2 SVGAGI (reference sequence).

The genes are TRBV5-6 and TRBJ2-3; D is possibly TRBD1 (5 bases). CDR1 is SGHDT and CDR2 is YYEEEE in the germline V gene. The CDR3 runs to 16 residues. Trimming removed 4 bases from V and 4 bases from J, with 19 bases in between. CDR3 protein: CASSTSQGRGPDTQYF. CDR3 nucleotide sequence: TGTGCCAGCAGCACCTCCCAGGGTAGGGGCCCAGATACGCAGTATTTT.

This sequence joins TRBV9 and TRBJ1-5, with D unclear. The CDR3 is 13 amino acids. Trimming shortened V by 0 bases and J by 3 bases, and 4 bases separated the two germline ends. CDR1 SGDLS and CDR2 YYNGEE come from the germline V gene. The CDR3 spells CASSVAPNQPQHF. CDR3 bases: TGTGCCAGCAGCGTAGCCCCCAATCAGCCCCAGCATTTT.

This clone was seen a handful of times. The CDR3 DNA reads as TGTGCCAGCAGTCCTTTCCCTGGGAGCGGGAACTATGGCTACACCTTC. It codes for CASSPFPGSGNYGYTF. The rearrangement joins TRBV28 to TRBJ1-2; D unresolved. The CDR3 consists of 16 residues. The germline CDR1 and CDR2 sequences are MDHEN and SYDVKM. The V gene lost 5 bases and the J gene lost 2 bases, with 18 bases spanning the gap.

CDR3 nucleotide sequence: TGTGCCAGCAGCTTAGTTTTCCCGGGGACCAACACCGGGGAGCTGTTTTTT. This encodes CASSLVFPGTNTGELFF. The genes are TRBV7-2 and TRBJ2-2; D is possibly TRBD1 or TRBD2 (5 bases each). The CDR3 runs 17 residues. The ends were cut back, 1 base at V and 2 bases at J, with 14 bases in the middle. Looked up from germline, CDR1 is SGHTA and CDR2 is FQGNSA.

In DNA form, the CDR3 reads TGTGCCAGCACCTTAACAGGGGGCGGGCAGCCCCAGCATTTT. This sequence encodes CASTLTGGGQPQHF. This chain uses TRBV28 with TRBJ1-5, with 9 bases lining up with TRBD1. This CDR3 has 14 residues. V lost 7 bases to trimming and J lost 7 bases; unmatched junction nucleotides: 8. The germline gives CDR1 MDHEN, CDR2 SYDVKM.

The V and J genes are TRBV20-1 and TRBJ2-5; D is unresolved. Trimming stripped 6 bases from V and 4 bases from J, with 9 bases between. CDR3 size: 11 residues. CDR1 and CDR2 from the germline V gene are DFQATT and SNEGSKA (reference sequence). The CDR3 loop reads CSAGPGETQYF. The DNA of the CDR3 is TGCAGTGCAGGCCCCGGAGAGACCCAGTACTTC.

V and J are TRBV9 and TRBJ2-2; tentative D call: TRBD1 (6 bases). Germline lookup yields CDR1 SGDLS and CDR2 YYNGEE. The CDR3 runs 14 residues. The ends were cut back, 4 bases at V and 4 bases at J, with 11 bases in the middle. This CDR3 reads CASSKQGTTGELFF. The DNA of the CDR3 is TGTGCCAGCAGCAAACAGGGAACCACCGGGGAGCTGTTTTTT.

The J gene is TRBJ2-4, the V gene TRBV1; the tabulated D call, TRBD2, remains unverified against the DNA. TRBV1 is noted as a pseudogene. The CDR3 spans 16 residues. The CDR3 DNA sequence: TGCACCAGCAGCCTAATAGCGGGGGGATCCGTGAACATTCAGTACTTC. Residues: CTSSLIAGGSVNIQYF.

The chain combines TRBV11-3 with TRBJ2-1; the D call may be TRBD1 or TRBD2 (5 bases each). Trimming pared 11 bases from V and 5 bases from J, leaving 19 bases between. The germline CDR1 and CDR2 sequences are SGHNT and YENEEA. The CDR3 runs to 14 residues. CDR3 nucleotide sequence: TGTGCCTCCTCACCCGGGGCTAGGAACAATGAGCAGTTCTTC. Translation: CASSPGARNNEQFF.

V usage is TRBV18 and J usage is TRBJ1-6, with TRBD1 matching 7 bases. The CDR3 contains 14 residues. Germline lookup yields CDR1 KGHSH and CDR2 LQKENI. Trimming took 2 bases from V and 10 from J; bases not matched to a gene: 5. CDR3 sequence (DNA): TGTGCCAGCTCACCAACAGGGGTTGACTCACCCCTCCACTTT. This translates into CASSPTGVDSPLHF.

The genes are TRBV18 and TRBJ2-1; D not resolved. V lost 6 bases to trimming and J lost 5 bases, with 11 bases between them. CDR3 length: 13 residues. Germline assignment: CDR1 KGHSH and CDR2 LQKENI. This CDR3 is CASSPTLDNEQFF. CDR3 sequence (DNA): TGTGCCAGCTCCCCGACTTTGGACAATGAGCAGTTCTTC. Supplemented by reference TRBV18 and TRBJ2-1, the full variable domain reads NAGVMQNPRHLVRRRGQEARLRCSPMKGHSHVYWYRQLPEEGLKFMVYLQKENIIDESGMPKERFSAEFPKEGPSILRIQQVVRGDSAAYFCASSPTLDNEQFFGPGTRLTVL.

This clone was seen once. V usage is TRBV11-2 and J usage is TRBJ1-5, with 8 positions matching TRBD1. Per the germline V gene, CDR1 is SGHAT and CDR2 is FQNNGV. There are 14 residues in the CDR3. V was pared by 2 bases and J by 4 bases, with 1 base of the junction left unmatched. CDR3: CASSLRTGNQPQHF. Written as DNA, the CDR3 is TGTGCCAGCAGCTTACGGACAGGGAATCAGCCCCAGCATTTT.

This chain uses TRBV6-9 with TRBJ1-5; TRBD1 agrees at 7 bases. Germline values: CDR1 MNHGY, CDR2 SVAAGI. The CDR3 spans 14 residues. Trimming took 8 bases from V and 6 from J; bases not matched to a gene: 10. CDR3 in DNA: TGTGCCAGCTCTAGTCATCAGGGGGGTCAGCCCCAGCATTTT. It specifies CASSSHQGGQPQHF.

This rearrangement joins TRBV6-1 to TRBJ2-7; the D is unclear. This CDR3 is 14 amino acids long. Per the germline V gene, CDR1 is MNHNS and CDR2 is SASEGT. The ends were cut back, 4 bases at V and 0 bases at J, with 10 bases in the middle. The CDR3 region is CASSGMISSYEQYF. The CDR3 region has the DNA TGTGCCAGCAGTGGTATGATAAGCTCCTACGAGCAGTACTTC.

The V gene is TRBV6-5, the J gene TRBJ2-7, with D perhaps being TRBD1 or TRBD2 (5 bases each). V lost 0 bases, J lost 7 bases, and 19 bases lay in between. The CDR3 has 16 amino acids. Germline V gives CDR1 MNHEY, CDR2 SVGAGI. CDR3 bases: TGTGCCAGCAGTTACTCGAACCGGGACCTTAAAAGAGAGCAGTACTTC. Translated, it gives CASSYSNRDLKREQYF.

The chain carries TRBV19 and TRBJ1-1, with TRBD1 identical over 11 bases. This CDR3 comprises 13 residues. With V trimmed by 11 bases and J by 5 bases, 7 bases remained unmatched. Looked up from germline, CDR1 is LNHDA and CDR2 is SQIVND (reference sequence). This CDR3 reads CASRGQGGTEAFF. The CDR3 coding sequence is TGTGCCTCGCGGGGACAGGGGGGAACTGAAGCTTTCTTT.

V and J are TRBV7-8 and TRBJ2-7; tentatively, D is TRBD1 (6 bases). The CDR3 extends over 16 amino acids. CDR1 and CDR2 (germline): SGHVS, FQNEAQ. The V end lost 5 bases, the J end lost 1 base, and 18 bases lay between the germline ends. Written as DNA, the CDR3 is TGTGCCAGCAGCCCACACCCCTCTAGGGGGTCCTACGAGCAGTACTTC. Translated, it gives CASSPHPSRGSYEQYF.

The rearrangement links TRBV7-2 to TRBJ2-5, with D perhaps TRBD2 (6 bases). The CDR3 sequence is 14 residues long. V was pared by 2 bases and J by 5 bases, with 12 bases between. Germline CDR1 SGHTA, CDR2 FQGNSA. Here the CDR3 reads CASSLFGGPETQYF. The CDR3 DNA reads TGTGCCAGCAGCTTATTCGGGGGTCCCGAGACCCAGTACTTC.

The rearrangement joins TRBV5-6 to TRBJ2-5, with 8 nucleotides matching TRBD2. CDR1 is SGHDT and CDR2 is YYEEEE in the germline V gene. V shed 0 bases and J 4 bases; nucleotides not matched to a gene: 8. This CDR3 comprises 16 residues. The CDR3 nucleotides read TGTGCCAGCAGCTTGGAACGGGGGGGGCGATCAGAGACCCAGTACTTC. Its protein product is CASSLERGGRSETQYF.